The present TCR beta chain was sequenced within a study of blood T cell repertoires in COVID-19. For the study at large: Researchers got acute and convalescent COVID-19 samples from the United States, Italy and Spain. PBMCs, B-cell-depleted T cells, or T cells provided the cDNA or gDNA that made up the material.

Generated by immunoSEQ multiplex PCR, the TCRdb table keeps only in-frame clones and is missing some. This sample yields about 310,000 clones, of which roughly 91% are seen a single time; 1% belongs to the top ten. The CDR3 totals 16 residues. V gave up 6 bases and J gave up 7 bases; unmatched junction bases: 13. From germline, CDR1 is WSHSY and CDR2 SAAADI. This chain uses TRBV10-2 with TRBJ1-2, with 11 bases aligning to TRBD1. This receptor was obtained from a man aged 45-60 years with active or convalescent COVID-19. The source material was peripheral blood. CDR3 region: CASREEGTGGAVGYTF. CDR3 DNA sequence: TGCGCCAGCAGGGAGGAGGGGACAGGGGGGGCCGTTGGCTACACCTTC.